A single sample gave rise to the 27 T cell receptor beta chains below, sequenced in a study of blood T cell repertoires in COVID-19. Clones were read by immunoSEQ multiplex PCR, and TCRdb kept only the in-frame ones, dropping some. The data show hundreds of thousands of clones, with approximately 87% seen just once and roughly 3.2% held by the top ten. The sample was PBMCs or T cells enriched from blood (not recorded which). Receptors originate from a woman aged 50 to 65 in a cohort exposed to, infected with or recovered from COVID-19 (not recorded which).

This rearrangement joins TRBV7-4 to TRBJ2-7; weak D call: TRBD2 (5 bases). This CDR3 has 15 residues. CDR1 SGHVT and CDR2 SQSDAQ come from the germline V gene. V was pared by 1 base and J by 4 bases, with 14 bases between. The CDR3: CASSLVRRVMYEQYF. CDR3 bases: TGTGCCAGCAGCTTAGTCAGGCGGGTGATGTACGAGCAGTACTTC. The full variable domain, with the rest looked up from reference TRBV7-4 and TRBJ2-7, is GAGVSQSPRYKVAKRGRDVALRCDSISGHVTLYWYRQTLGQGSEVLTYSQSDAQRDKSGRPSGRFSAERPERSVSTLKIQRTEQGDSAVYLCASSLVRRVMYEQYFGPGTRLTVT.

This clone was detected once. The CDR3 nucleotides are TGTGCCAGCAGTGATACGGGACTAGGCTACGAGCAGTACTTC. Translating gives CASSDTGLGYEQYF. The V gene is TRBV6-2 or TRBV6-3, the J gene TRBJ2-7; 8 bases line up with TRBD2. With 5 bases clipped from V and 3 bases from J, the junction kept 6 bases outside the gene matches. This CDR3 is 14 amino acids long. Germline V gives CDR1 MNHEY, CDR2 SVGEGT.

This clone was detected once. The chain combines TRBV28 with TRBJ1-1; 8 bases agree with TRBD1. The junction had 6 bases not matched to a gene; V was cut back by 5 bases and J by 1 base. Germline CDR1 is MDHEN and CDR2 is SYDVKM. The CDR3 contains 15 residues. CDR3 coding DNA: TGTGCCAGCAGTGTTGGACAGGGAGGGAACACTGAAGCTTTCTTT. It codes for CASSVGQGGNTEAFF.

This clone was seen only once. The chain couples TRBV7-3 to TRBJ2-2; perhaps TRBD2 as D (5 bases). Trimming left V 4 bases short and J 5 bases short, with 20 bases between. Per the germline V gene, CDR1 is SGHTA and CDR2 is FQGTGA. The CDR3 has 17 amino acids. The CDR3 nucleotides are TGTGCCAGCAGCTCCCCGCTAGGCCTAGCTAAGACCGGGGAGCTGTTTTTT. Residues: CASSSPLGLAKTGELFF.

This clone was seen just once. The rearrangement joins TRBV5-4 to TRBJ2-3; D gene unclear. Trimming cost V 1 base and J 0 bases, with 6 bases left between them. Germline lookup yields CDR1 SGHNT and CDR2 YYREEE (reference sequence). CDR3 length: 14 residues. The chain's CDR3 is CASSLRWSTDTQYF. DNA for the CDR3: TGTGCCAGCAGCTTGCGGTGGAGCACAGATACGCAGTATTTT.

The chain recombines TRBV2 with TRBJ2-7; 9 bases map to TRBD1. Germline lookup yields CDR1 SNHLY and CDR2 FYNNEI. V shed 6 bases, J shed 11 bases, and the junction held 14 bases outside the gene matches. This CDR3 has 14 amino acids. As DNA, the CDR3 is TGTGCCAGCAGCGCATCCGGGACAGGGACCCGAAAGTACTTC. It encodes CASSASGTGTRKYF.

The chain employs TRBV18 and TRBJ1-1, with TRBD1 matching over 8 bases. V lost 6 bases to trimming and J lost 4 bases; unmatched junction nucleotides: 10. Per the germline V gene, CDR1 is KGHSH and CDR2 is LQKENI. This CDR3 comprises 15 residues. CDR3 sequence: CASSQQGARRTEAFF. Written as DNA, the CDR3 is TGTGCCAGCTCCCAGCAGGGGGCGCGACGCACTGAAGCTTTCTTT.

This rearrangement joins TRBV9 to TRBJ1-2; a weak D match, TRBD1 (5 bases). CDR3 length: 17 residues. Germline V lookup: CDR1 SGDLS, CDR2 YYNGEE. V lost 2 bases, J lost 0 bases, and 17 bases lay in between. CDR3 protein: CASSVAPWEGANYGYTF. The CDR3 DNA is TGTGCCAGCAGCGTGGCGCCTTGGGAAGGGGCTAACTATGGCTACACCTTC.

The chain uses TRBV19 and TRBJ1-1, with TRBD1 identical over 8 bases. Germline loops: CDR1 LNHDA, CDR2 SQIVND (reference sequence). CDR3 length: 16 amino acids. With 3 bases clipped from V and 7 bases from J, the junction kept 13 bases outside the gene matches. CDR3 loop: CASSITSGGHGFEAFF. CDR3 in DNA: TGTGCCAGTAGTATTACATCAGGGGGCCACGGATTTGAAGCTTTCTTT.

The chain has TRBV29-1 and TRBJ2-2, with a possible D match to TRBD1 (6 bases). The CDR3 loop spans 15 amino acids. Looked up from germline, CDR1 is SQVTM and CDR2 is ANQGSEA. The V and J ends lost 7 bases and 4 bases respectively, with 19 bases between them. For the CDR3, the DNA is TGCAGCGCGTACGCGGACAGTTACTTCACCGGGGAGCTGTTTTTT. Translation gives CSAYADSYFTGELFF.

This clone has only one observation. The chain recombines TRBV6-5 with TRBJ2-3; 7 bases are shared with TRBD1. Trimming took 6 bases from V and 3 from J; bases not matched to a gene: 9. This CDR3 is built from 15 residues. The germline gives CDR1 MNHEY, CDR2 SVGAGI. The DNA of the CDR3 is TGTGCCAGCAGACCAACAGGGGTGAGTACAGATACGCAGTATTTT. It encodes CASRPTGVSTDTQYF.

The rearrangement links TRBV5-4 to TRBJ2-7; 9 bases match TRBD2. The trim removed 4 bases at V and 5 bases at J, leaving 7 bases unmatched. The germline V gene has CDR1 SGHNT and CDR2 YYREEE (reference sequence). The CDR3 runs 14 residues. CDR3 amino acids: CASSLLAGSNEQYF. The CDR3, as DNA: TGTGCCAGCAGCCTTCTAGCGGGGTCCAACGAGCAGTACTTC. Full variable domain (outside the CDR3, taken from reference TRBV5-4 and TRBJ2-7): ETGVTQSPTHLIKTRGQQVTLRCSSQSGHNTVSWYQQALGQGPQFIFQYYREEENGRGNFPPRFSGLQFPNYSSELNVNALELDDSALYLCASSLLAGSNEQYFGPGTRLTVT.

This clone was detected only a few times. The J gene is TRBJ1-2, the V gene TRBV4-2, with 8 bases matching TRBD1. CDR1 and CDR2 (germline): LGHNA, YNFKEQ. The CDR3 has 17 amino acids. The V and J ends lost 2 bases and 4 bases, in that order; junction bases with no gene match: 12. The CDR3 sequence is CASSQTDDPDRVYGYTF. DNA of the CDR3: TGTGCCAGCAGCCAAACCGATGACCCGGACAGGGTCTATGGCTACACCTTC.

The chain carries TRBV19 and TRBJ1-2; no definite D call. The germline CDR1 and CDR2 sequences are LNHDA and SQIVND (reference sequence). CDR3 size: 16 residues. V was pared by 3 bases and J by 4 bases, with 18 bases between. The CDR3 region is CASSIRKSNLRYGYTF. The CDR3 DNA sequence: TGTGCCAGTAGTATTAGAAAGAGCAACCTACGCTATGGCTACACCTTC.

V and J are TRBV7-3 and TRBJ2-2; 8 positions agree with TRBD1. V was clipped by 5 bases and J by 5 bases; unmatched bases: 7. The CDR3 loop spans 15 amino acids. The germline CDR1 and CDR2 sequences are SGHTA and FQGTGA. The CDR3 region is CASSTRDRRTGELFF. CDR3 bases: TGTGCCAGCAGCACCCGGGACAGGCGGACCGGGGAGCTGTTTTTT.

Ten or more counts support this clone. This chain links TRBV28 with TRBJ2-7; weak D call: TRBD1 (6 bases). The CDR3 extends over 15 amino acids. CDR1 is MDHEN, CDR2 SYDVKM, per germline. The germline V and J ends were trimmed by 4 bases and 9 bases, with 22 bases remaining between them. CDR3 amino acids: CASSSPATGPHGQYF. The CDR3, as DNA: TGTGCCAGCAGTTCACCAGCGACAGGCCCACATGGGCAGTACTTC.

About this clone: Other DNA sequences from this sample encode an identical CDR3 as well. The chain couples TRBV7-9 to TRBJ1-1; D uncertain. The CDR3 consists of 15 residues. Trimming stripped 1 base from V and 0 bases from J, with 9 bases between. Germline-derived CDR1 and CDR2 are SEHNR and FQNEAQ (reference sequence). The CDR3 DNA reads TGTGCCAGCAGCTTAGTTTCAGGCTTGAACACTGAAGCTTTCTTT. This encodes CASSLVSGLNTEAFF.

This clone was counted once. CDR3 DNA: TGTGCCAGCAGCTTTAAAGGGACAGGGAGAAGACAGCAGTTCTTC. This codes for CASSFKGTGRRQQFF. The V gene is TRBV7-2, the J gene TRBJ2-1; 9 positions match TRBD1. Trimming cost V 3 bases and J 11 bases; bases outside gene matches: 11. The CDR3 spans 15 residues. Germline loops: CDR1 SGHTA, CDR2 FQGNSA.

The chain links TRBV29-1 to TRBJ2-7, with a weak D call TRBD2 (5 bases). The V and J ends lost 6 bases and 5 bases respectively, with 17 bases between them. CDR1 and CDR2 from the germline V gene are SQVTM and ANQGSEA. The CDR3 runs 13 residues. DNA for the CDR3: TGCAGCGTCCAAGGGAGAGGGCTGGACGAGCAGTACTTC. It codes for CSVQGRGLDEQYF.

The chain recombines TRBV11-2 with TRBJ1-2; 9 positions agree with TRBD1. V was clipped by 5 bases and J by 5 bases; unmatched bases: 0. Germline assignment: CDR1 SGHAT and CDR2 FQNNGV. This CDR3 contains 12 residues. CDR3: CASSGTGYGYTF. The DNA of the CDR3 is TGTGCCAGCAGCGGGACAGGGTATGGCTACACCTTC.

This clone was seen a single time. The chain has TRBV5-1 and TRBJ1-2, with D perhaps TRBD1 (6 bases). CDR1 and CDR2 (germline): SGHRS, YFSETQ. The CDR3 is made up of 19 amino acids. Trimming removed 4 bases at V and 8 bases at J, with 33 bases between. The CDR3 reads CASSTSPGPRGAATAGYTF. CDR3 DNA: TGCGCCAGCAGCACCTCCCCAGGGCCGCGGGGGGCGGCTACCGCCGGCTACACCTTC. Filled out from reference TRBV5-1 and TRBJ1-2, the complete variable domain reads KAGVTQTPRYLIKTRGQQVTLSCSPISGHRSVSWYQQTPGQGLQFLFEYFSETQRNKGNFPGRFSGRQFSNSRSEMNVSTLELGDSALYLCASSTSPGPRGAATAGYTFGSGTRLTVV.

This chain uses TRBV7-2 with TRBJ1-1, with D unresolved. Trimming shortened V by 5 bases and J by 1 base, and 8 bases separated the two germline ends. The CDR3 loop spans 13 amino acids. Germline assignment: CDR1 SGHTA and CDR2 FQGNSA. This CDR3 is CASSPGRNTEAFF. CDR3 nucleotide sequence: TGTGCCAGCAGCCCCGGGAGGAACACTGAAGCTTTCTTT. Filled out from reference TRBV7-2 and TRBJ1-1, the complete variable domain reads GAGVSQSPSNKVTEKGKDVELRCDPISGHTALYWYRQSLGQGLEFLIYFQGNSAPDKSGLPSDRFSAERTGGSVSTLTIQRTQQEDSAVYLCASSPGRNTEAFFGQGTRLTVV.

The chain carries TRBV29-1 and TRBJ2-7; unclear D gene. CDR3 length equals 13 residues. Germline values: CDR1 SQVTM, CDR2 ANQGSEA. Trimming pared 5 bases from V and 7 bases from J, leaving 18 bases between. The CDR3 loop is CSVSGGSAREQYF. CDR3 sequence (DNA): TGCAGCGTTTCCGGCGGCTCGGCTAGGGAGCAGTACTTC.

The V gene is TRBV5-1, the J gene TRBJ1-3, with 7 nucleotides matching TRBD1. This CDR3 comprises 15 residues. V lost 4 bases, J lost 1 base, and 5 bases stayed unmatched. Germline-derived CDR1 and CDR2 are SGHRS and YFSETQ. The CDR3 loop reads CASSPGTDSGNTIYF. The CDR3 DNA is TGCGCCAGCAGCCCGGGGACAGATTCTGGAAACACCATATATTTT.

This chain joins TRBV2 and TRBJ2-1; TRBD1 might be the D (6 bases). Between the trimmed V and J ends, which lost 1 base and 4 bases, there was a span of 11 bases. The CDR3 covers 15 residues. Germline loops: CDR1 SNHLY, CDR2 FYNNEI. The CDR3 loop reads CASSEDRARYNEQFF. CDR3 bases: TGTGCCAGCAGTGAAGACAGGGCTCGATACAATGAGCAGTTCTTC.

This chain uses TRBV6-5 with TRBJ1-5; no clear D gene. Looked up from germline, CDR1 is MNHEY and CDR2 is SVGAGI. The CDR3 contains 13 residues. V lost 4 bases and J 5 bases, leaving 9 bases between the germline ends. As DNA, the CDR3 is TGTGCCAGCAGTTCATTCGCGGATCAGCCCCAGCATTTT. Translating gives CASSSFADQPQHF.

The chain carries TRBV2 and TRBJ2-3; D remains ambiguous. The CDR3 covers 13 residues. Looked up from germline, CDR1 is SNHLY and CDR2 is FYNNEI. Trimming removed 4 bases at V and 2 bases at J, with 7 bases between. DNA for the CDR3: TGTGCCAGCAGTGCCCTAAACACAGATACGCAGTATTTT. The encoded protein is CASSALNTDTQYF.